This record concerns one T cell receptor (beta chain) sequence. Its antigen is unidentified. These data originate in a study of shared clonotypes between healthy human individuals. Study conclusions and caveats: Naive subsets, compared against memory subsets, generally had larger estimated richness values.

Trimming removed 4 bases at V and 4 bases at J, with 13 bases between. The V gene's germline CDR1 is SEHNR and CDR2 FQNEAQ (reference sequence). The CDR3 is 14 residues long. The authors split each subset's genomic DNA evenly across several immunoSEQ plates. Sequencing used immunoSEQ multiplex PCR; TCRdb keeps in-frame clones, though not all of them. The data contain more than 2 million clones, just under 95% of them singletons. In the naive CD8 group, cells lacked CD45RO and were positively selected for CCR7, so terminally differentiated effector memory CD45RA+ cells were left out. This TCR came from a man aged 18 to 35 in good health. Some clones in this sample may be carry-over from other donors' samples. J is TRBJ1-2 and V is TRBV7-9; D uncertain. Sequences were obtained from naive CD8+ T cells from PBMCs. CDR3 loop: CASSSLRQIYGYTF. As DNA, the CDR3 is TGTGCCAGCAGCTCCCTGAGGCAGATCTATGGCTACACCTTC.